The rows below give T cell receptor beta chains drawn from one sample of a study of blood T cell repertoires in COVID-19. Assay: immunoSEQ multiplex PCR; the TCRdb copy retains only in-frame clones and omits some. This table has tens of thousands of clones, 73% appearing once. Sequencing input: peripheral blood. These receptors all stem from a human donor in a cohort sampled during active or convalescent COVID-19. CDR3s include the opening cysteine and the closing phenylalanine or tryptophan. The D gene is left open where the match is weak. Only part of the rows carry a size: once, few, many, or a class if the clone is expanded.

cdr3_nt,cdr3_aa,cdr3_length,j_call,v_call,d_call,clone_size
TGTGCCAGCAGCCAATCGGGGGGGCTCTACAATGAGCAGTTCTTC,CASSQSGGLYNEQFF,15,TRBJ2-1,TRBV3-1/TRBV3-2,TRBD2,-
TGCGCCAGCAGTGAACAGGGGGCTCAAGAGACCCAGTACTTC,CASSEQGAQETQYF,14,TRBJ2-5,TRBV10-1,TRBD1,-
TGCGCCAGCAGCTTAGGTGGGAATAGGGGCACTGAAGCTTTCTTT,CASSLGGNRGTEAFF,15,TRBJ1-1,TRBV5-1,-,-
TGTGCCAGCAGTGAGCACCCAGGACAGCTCTATGGCTACACCTTC,CASSEHPGQLYGYTF,15,TRBJ1-2,TRBV2,-,-
TGTGCCATTGAAACAGGGAGGGGCAATCAGCCCCAGCATTTT,CAIETGRGNQPQHF,14,TRBJ1-5,TRBV19,-,-
TGTGCCAGCAGCTGGCAAGGCGGGAGTCCCGATGAGCAGTTCTTC,CASSWQGGSPDEQFF,15,TRBJ2-1,TRBV5-6,TRBD2,-
TGCAGCGCCTTAGAGTTGACAGGGGACACTGAAGCTTTCTTT,CSALELTGDTEAFF,14,TRBJ1-1,TRBV29-1,TRBD1,-
TGTGCCAGCAGTTACCGAGGGACTATCTCTGGAAACACCATATATTTT,CASSYRGTISGNTIYF,16,TRBJ1-3,TRBV6-5,-,-
TGTGCCAGCAGCGAGACTAGCGGGACAATGAGGCAGTTCTTC,CASSETSGTMRQFF,14,TRBJ2-1,TRBV7-8,TRBD2,few
TGTGCCAGCAGTTTACGACAGAACAATGAGCAGTTCTTC,CASSLRQNNEQFF,13,TRBJ2-1,TRBV27,-,few
TGTGCCAGCAGCCCCGGGACTAGCGGGTCGAAGGTCTACTTC,CASSPGTSGSKVYF,14,TRBJ2-7,TRBV7-2,TRBD2,-
TGTGCCAGCAGCCAAGATCGGCCTCGCCCCCGGACAGATATCTATGGCTACACCTTC,CASSQDRPRPRTDIYGYTF,19,TRBJ1-2,TRBV3-1/TRBV3-2,-,once
TGCAGTGCTAGCCGGAGGACTGAAGCTTTCTTT,CSASRRTEAFF,11,TRBJ1-1,TRBV20-1,-,-
TGTGCCAGCAGTCCATCAACAGGGCCCTATGGCTACACCTTC,CASSPSTGPYGYTF,14,TRBJ1-2,TRBV27,-,-
TGTGCCAGCAGAAAAAGCGGGACAGGAACCACAGATACGCAGTATTTT,CASRKSGTGTTDTQYF,16,TRBJ2-3,TRBV6-6,-,-
TGTGCCTGGAGTTCGCTTGGGGGGGGGTATGAAAAACTGTTTTTT,CAWSSLGGGYEKLFF,15,TRBJ1-4,TRBV30,-,large
TGTGCCAGCAGCTTTTCTACCGGTACGCAGTATTTT,CASSFSTGTQYF,12,TRBJ2-3,TRBV5-6,-,-
TGTGCCAGCAGCCCCAGCGTTGTATACAATGAGCAGTTCTTC,CASSPSVVYNEQFF,14,TRBJ2-1,TRBV7-2,-,-
TGTGCCAGCAGCTTGGGGACAGGGCCTAATTCACCCCTCCACTTT,CASSLGTGPNSPLHF,15,TRBJ1-6,TRBV5-4,TRBD1,-
TGTGCCAGCTCACCTGGCGAAAAACTGTTTTTT,CASSPGEKLFF,11,TRBJ1-4,TRBV18,-,-
TGTGCCAGCAGTGGTAGGGTAGCGGCTTTCTTT,CASSGRVAAFF,11,TRBJ1-1,TRBV12-3/TRBV12-4,-,-
TGTGCCAGCAGCCAAAGGGACAGGGGTCGAGGCGGGGAGCTGTTTTTT,CASSQRDRGRGGELFF,16,TRBJ2-2,TRBV5-4,TRBD1,-
TGTGCCAGCAGTTACTACAGTTCCCTTGGGGCCAACGTCCTGACTTTC,CASSYYSSLGANVLTF,16,TRBJ2-6,TRBV6-2/TRBV6-3,-,-
TGTGCCAGCAGTACTCAGGGTTCCGGCCTCCACTTT,CASSTQGSGLHF,12,TRBJ1-6,TRBV27,-,-
TGTGCCACCAGTGATTTATGGCGGAATACGCAGTATTTT,CATSDLWRNTQYF,13,TRBJ2-3,TRBV24-1,-,-
TGTGCCAGTAGTGCTAACACTCAGGGGGCCGGGGAGCTGTTTTTT,CASSANTQGAGELFF,15,TRBJ2-2,TRBV19,TRBD1,medium-sized
TGTGCCAGCTCCAGACTAGCGGGCTTGAAGGAGACCCAGTACTTC,CASSRLAGLKETQYF,15,TRBJ2-5,TRBV19,TRBD2,-
TGTGCCAGCAGTTACCTGACAGGGTCGAACACCGGGGAGCTGTTTTTT,CASSYLTGSNTGELFF,16,TRBJ2-2,TRBV6-2/TRBV6-3,TRBD1,-
TGTGCCAGCAGCCAGGGGTTGACTAGCGGGAGGGGGAATGAGCAGTTCTTC,CASSQGLTSGRGNEQFF,17,TRBJ2-1,TRBV3-1/TRBV3-2,TRBD2,-
TGTGCCACCAGCAGAGCCGGGTCAAAGACAGGGACAGACTACGAGCAGTACTTC,CATSRAGSKTGTDYEQYF,18,TRBJ2-7,TRBV15,TRBD1,-
TGTGCCTGGGGACAGGAGGGTTACGAGCAGTACTTC,CAWGQEGYEQYF,12,TRBJ2-7,TRBV30,-,-
TGCGCCAGCAGCCAAACGGTTTCGAATGGCGAGCAGTACTTC,CASSQTVSNGEQYF,14,TRBJ2-7,TRBV4-3,-,few